This TCR beta chain is from a study of blood T cell repertoires in COVID-19. Study-wide background: In each case, the material was cDNA or gDNA derived from T cells, B-cell-depleted T cells, or PBMCs.

Original methodology: Reference gene primer amplification yielded estimated nucleated cell counts. The protocol was immunoSEQ multiplex PCR, while the TCRdb copy is restricted to in-frame clones and leaves out a portion. V, J and clone size were drawn from that table, and D and trimming were deduced from the DNA. The sample records around 160,000 clones, approximately 86% being singletons. Per germline, CDR1 LNHDA and CDR2 SQIVND (reference sequence). The V and J ends lost 0 bases and 2 bases respectively, with 11 bases between them. There are 16 residues in the CDR3. The V and J genes are TRBV19 and TRBJ2-1; D may be TRBD2 (6 bases). The source material was peripheral blood. This clonotype was obtained from a man younger than 30 with acute or convalescent COVID-19. CDR3 loop: CASSIDPGVAYNEQFF. The CDR3 DNA sequence: TGTGCCAGTAGTATAGATCCGGGGGTTGCCTACAATGAGCAGTTCTTC.